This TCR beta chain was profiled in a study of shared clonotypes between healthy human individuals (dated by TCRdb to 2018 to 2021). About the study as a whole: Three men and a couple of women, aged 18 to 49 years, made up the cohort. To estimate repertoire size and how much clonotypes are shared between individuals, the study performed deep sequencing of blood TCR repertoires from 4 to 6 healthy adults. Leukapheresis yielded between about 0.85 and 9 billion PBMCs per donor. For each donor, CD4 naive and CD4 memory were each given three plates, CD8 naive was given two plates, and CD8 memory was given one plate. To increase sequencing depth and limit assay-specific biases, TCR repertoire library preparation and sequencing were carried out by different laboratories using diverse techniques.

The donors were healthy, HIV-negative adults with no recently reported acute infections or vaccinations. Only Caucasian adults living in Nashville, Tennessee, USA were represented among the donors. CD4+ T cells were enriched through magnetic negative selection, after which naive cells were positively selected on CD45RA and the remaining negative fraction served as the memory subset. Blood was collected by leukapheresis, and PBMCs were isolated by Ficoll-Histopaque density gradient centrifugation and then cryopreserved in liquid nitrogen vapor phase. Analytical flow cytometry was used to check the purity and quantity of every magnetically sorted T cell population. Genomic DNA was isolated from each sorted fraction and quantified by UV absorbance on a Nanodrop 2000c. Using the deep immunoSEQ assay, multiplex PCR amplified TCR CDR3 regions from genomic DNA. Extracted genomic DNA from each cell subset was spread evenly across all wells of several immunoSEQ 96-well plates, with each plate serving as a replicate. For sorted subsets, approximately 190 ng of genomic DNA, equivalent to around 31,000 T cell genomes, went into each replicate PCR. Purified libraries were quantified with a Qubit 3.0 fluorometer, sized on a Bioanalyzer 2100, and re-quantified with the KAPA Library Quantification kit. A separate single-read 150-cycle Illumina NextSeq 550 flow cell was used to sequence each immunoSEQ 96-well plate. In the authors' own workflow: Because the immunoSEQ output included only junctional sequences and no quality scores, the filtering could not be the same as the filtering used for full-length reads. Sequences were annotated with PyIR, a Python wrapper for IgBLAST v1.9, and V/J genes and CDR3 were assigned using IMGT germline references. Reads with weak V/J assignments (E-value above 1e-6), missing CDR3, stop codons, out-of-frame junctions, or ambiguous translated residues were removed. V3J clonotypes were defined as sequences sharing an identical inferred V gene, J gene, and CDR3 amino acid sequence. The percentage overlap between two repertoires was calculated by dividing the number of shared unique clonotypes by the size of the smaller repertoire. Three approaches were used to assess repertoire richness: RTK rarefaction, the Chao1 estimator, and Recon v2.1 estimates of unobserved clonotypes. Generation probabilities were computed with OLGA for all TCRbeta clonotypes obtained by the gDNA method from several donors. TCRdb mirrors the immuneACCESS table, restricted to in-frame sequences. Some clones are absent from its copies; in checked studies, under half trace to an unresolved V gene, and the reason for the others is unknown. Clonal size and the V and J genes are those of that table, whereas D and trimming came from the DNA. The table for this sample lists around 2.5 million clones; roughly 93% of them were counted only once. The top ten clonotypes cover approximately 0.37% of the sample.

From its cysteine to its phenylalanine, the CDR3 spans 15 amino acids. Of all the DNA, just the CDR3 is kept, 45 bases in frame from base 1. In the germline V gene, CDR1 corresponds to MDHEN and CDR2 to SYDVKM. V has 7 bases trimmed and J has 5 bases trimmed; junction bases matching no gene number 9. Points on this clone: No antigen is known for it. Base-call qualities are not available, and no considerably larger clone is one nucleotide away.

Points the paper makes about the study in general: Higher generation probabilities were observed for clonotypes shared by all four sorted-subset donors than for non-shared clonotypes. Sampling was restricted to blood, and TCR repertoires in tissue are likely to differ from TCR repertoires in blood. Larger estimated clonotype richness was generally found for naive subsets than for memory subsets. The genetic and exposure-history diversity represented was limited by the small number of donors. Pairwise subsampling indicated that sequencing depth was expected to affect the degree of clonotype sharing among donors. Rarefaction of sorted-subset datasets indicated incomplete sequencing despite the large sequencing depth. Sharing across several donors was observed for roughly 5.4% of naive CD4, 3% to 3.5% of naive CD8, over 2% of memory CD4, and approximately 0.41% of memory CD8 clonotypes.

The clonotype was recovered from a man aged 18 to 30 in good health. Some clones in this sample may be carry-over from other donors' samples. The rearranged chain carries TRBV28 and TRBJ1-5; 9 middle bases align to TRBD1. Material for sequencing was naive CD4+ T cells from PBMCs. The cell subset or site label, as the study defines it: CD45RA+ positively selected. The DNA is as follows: TGTGCCAGCACCAGAGGGACAGGGCAATATCAGCCCCAGCATTTT. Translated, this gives CASTRGTGQYQPQHF.